This T cell receptor (delta chain) stems from a study of Vδ1+ human thymocytes. RNA was extracted from the cells and then reverse transcribed. Pooled V-gene forward primers with one constant-region reverse primer generated the CDR3 amplicons by multiplex PCR. TCRdb reanalysed the multiplex PCR reads with CATT. The table has around 60,000 delta-chain clones, over 12% seen once; the top ten hold 0.3% to 0.45%. CDR3 length equals 19 residues. The J segment lost 2 bases and the V segment lost 2 bases, leaving 11 bases of the junction unmatched. Germline V lookup: CDR1 TSWWSYY, CDR2 QGS. This clone was counted only a few times. The antigen is unknown. Findings and caveats of the study: Highly polyclonal TRG and TRD repertoires with Gaussian CDR3 length distributions appeared in thymus. Thymic delta-chain repertoires held 20% to 25% Vdelta2 sequences and few Vdelta3, despite high sort purity. TRD repertoires were essentially private, unlike widely shared TRG clonotypes.

Sequencing input: Vdelta1+ gamma-delta thymocytes from the thymus. The subset is: FACS-sorted CD3+ TCRalphabeta- TCRVdelta1+ TCRVdelta2- thymocytes. The chain recombines TRDV1 with TRDJ1, with 13 bases aligning to TRDD3. This TCR came from a girl under three years old who had congenital heart surgery. The CDR3 DNA sequence: TGTGCTCTTGGGGAAATCTCTCGTACTGGGGGATACGTTACCGATAAACTCATCTTT. Protein sequence: CALGEISRTGGYVTDKLIF.